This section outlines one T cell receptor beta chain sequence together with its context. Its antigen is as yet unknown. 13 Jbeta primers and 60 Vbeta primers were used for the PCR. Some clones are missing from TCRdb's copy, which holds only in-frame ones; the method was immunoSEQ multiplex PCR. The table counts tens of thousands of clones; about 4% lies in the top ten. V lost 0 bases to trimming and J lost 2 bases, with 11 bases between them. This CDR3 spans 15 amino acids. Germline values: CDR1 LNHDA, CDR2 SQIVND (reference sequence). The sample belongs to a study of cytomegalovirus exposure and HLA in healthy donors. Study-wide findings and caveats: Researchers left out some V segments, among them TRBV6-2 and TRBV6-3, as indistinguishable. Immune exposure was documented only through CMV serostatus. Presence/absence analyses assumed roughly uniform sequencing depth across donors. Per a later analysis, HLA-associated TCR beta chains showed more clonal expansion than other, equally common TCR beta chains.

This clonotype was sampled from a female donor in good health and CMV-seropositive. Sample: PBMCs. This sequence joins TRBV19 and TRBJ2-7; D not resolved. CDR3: CASSIDLSNTYEQYF. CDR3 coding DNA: TGTGCCAGTAGTATAGATCTGAGCAATACCTACGAGCAGTACTTC.